This T cell receptor beta chain derives from a study of CD8+CD57+ T cells in acquired aplastic anemia. This clonotype was detected only a few times. The authors sequenced patients whose flow cytometry had shown CD8+CD57+ cell expansion. TCR beta VDJ combinations and CDR3 sequences were profiled from genomic DNA. TCRdb re-derived calls from the reads in MiXCR, one entry per CDR3 protein. The profile shows some 150,000 distinct CDR3 sequences, around 48% of them singletons. The germline gives CDR1 LNHNV, CDR2 YYDKDF (reference sequence). CDR3 length equals 15 residues. Trimming at V came to 5 bases and at J to 1 base, leaving 6 bases not matched to a gene.

The chain carries TRBV15 and TRBJ2-5; 8 bases match TRBD2. The clonotype comes from a human donor with aplastic anemia. Sequenced: sorted CD4+, CD8+, or CD8+CD57+ T cells (not recorded which) from PBMCs. Written as DNA, the CDR3 is TGTGCCACCAGCTATCTCGGACTAGCCCAAGAGACCCAGTACTTC. It is translated as CATSYLGLAQETQYF. The whole variable domain, remainder taken from reference TRBV15 and TRBJ2-5, is DAMVIQNPRYQVTQFGKPVTLSCSQTLNHNVMYWYQQKSSQAPKLLFHYYDKDFNNEADTPDNFQSRRPNTSFCFLDIRSPGLGDTAMYLCATSYLGLAQETQYFGPGTRLLVL.